The source of this T cell receptor (beta chain) is a study of cytomegalovirus exposure and HLA in healthy donors. As for the study in general: In an earlier analysis, approximately 120 million unique TCR beta sequences were found from some 170 million T cells. General study points: A reported reduction in N-insertions relative to the roughly 670-donor mean was seen in an Asian-associated ancestry cluster in a later analysis. Common viral pathogens seemed to be connected with several of the most significant clusters, according to a later analysis.

Primers: 60 Vbeta forward and 13 Jbeta reverse. Data came from immunoSEQ multiplex PCR; TCRdb stores just in-frame clones and leaves some out. This sample has about 140,000 clones, with roughly 80% found just once. This clone was counted only a few times. Its antigen is unidentified. Trimming left V 0 bases short and J 3 bases short, with 5 bases between. The germline gives CDR1 MGHRA, CDR2 YSYEKL. CDR3 size: 13 residues. Sequencing was carried out using PBMCs. The receptor was isolated from a female donor in good health and CMV-seronegative. This chain uses TRBV4-1 with TRBJ1-1; D gene ambiguous. The CDR3 region is CASSQDMYTEAFF. The CDR3, as DNA: TGCGCCAGCAGCCAAGATATGTACACTGAAGCTTTCTTT.